The text below deals with one TCR beta chain. This entry is derived from a study of T cells in Graves' hyperthyroidism and ophthalmopathy. Germline-derived CDR1 and CDR2 are LGHDT and YNNKEL (reference sequence). With 2 bases removed from V and 7 bases from J, the gap between germline ends came to 15 bases. This CDR3 has 15 residues. The source material, RNA transcripts, was used to amplify TCR beta CDR3 regions. First-round RT-PCR of the TCR CDR3 relied on the HTBI primer set. TCRdb itself ran the multiplex PCR reads through MiXCR, one entry per CDR3 protein. The sample includes over 400,000 distinct CDR3 sequences, approximately 23% of them seen just once.

This TCR was sampled from a woman between 65 and 79 years old with Graves' ophthalmopathy. The sample comprised blood. The chain has TRBV3-1 and TRBJ1-5; D ambiguous. CDR3 coding DNA: TGTGCCAGCAGCCAATCCCACGCCCTCCACCAGCCCCAGCATTTT. Residues: CASSQSHALHQPQHF.